This T cell receptor (beta chain) was identified during a study of T cell responses to AZD1222 COVID-19 vaccine. Per germline, CDR1 MDHEN and CDR2 SYDVKM. V was clipped by 6 bases and J by 2 bases, with 13 bases between them. The CDR3 covers 14 residues. The repertoire was sequenced with immunoSEQ multiplex PCR; TCRdb's copy has only in-frame clones and lacks some. The sample yields roughly 150,000 clones, 75% to 90% seen once. The analysis combined second doses at about 4 or about 12 weeks. Whole-study results and caveats: Sampled repertoires all dated from after the peak T cell response.

In regard to this clone: What it recognizes is unknown.

The receptor's source is an adult who received the AZD1222 COVID-19 vaccine. Sequenced material: peripheral blood, taken 28 days after the second AZD1222 dose. The chain joins TRBV28 to TRBJ2-5, with D possibly being TRBD2 (6 bases). The CDR3 DNA reads TGTGCCAGCAGGCCGTTTAGCGGACAAGAGACCCAGTACTTC. Its translation: CASRPFSGQETQYF.